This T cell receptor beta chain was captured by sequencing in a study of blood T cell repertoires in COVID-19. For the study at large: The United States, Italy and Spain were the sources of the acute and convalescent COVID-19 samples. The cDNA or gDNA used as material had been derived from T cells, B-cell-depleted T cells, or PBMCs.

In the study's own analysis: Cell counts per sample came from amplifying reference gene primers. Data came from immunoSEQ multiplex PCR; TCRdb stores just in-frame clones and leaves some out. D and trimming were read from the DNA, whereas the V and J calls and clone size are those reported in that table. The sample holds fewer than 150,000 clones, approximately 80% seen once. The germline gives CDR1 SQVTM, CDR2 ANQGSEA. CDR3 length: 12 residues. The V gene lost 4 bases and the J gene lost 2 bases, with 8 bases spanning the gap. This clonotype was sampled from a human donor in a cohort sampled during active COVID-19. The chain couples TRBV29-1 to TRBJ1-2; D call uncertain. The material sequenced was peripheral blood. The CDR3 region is CSVVFSNYGYTF. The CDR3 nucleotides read TGCAGCGTTGTCTTTTCGAACTATGGCTACACCTTC.